This TCR beta chain came from a study of T cells after yellow fever vaccination. Study-level background: Preparation of the low-cell-number fractions used SMART-Seq v4 Ultra Low Input.

Germline V gene sequence: CDR1 LGHDT, CDR2 YNNKEL (reference sequence). This CDR3 contains 12 residues. The ends were cut back, 4 bases at V and 8 bases at J, with 8 bases in the middle. About this clonotype itself: No antigen is known for it.

General study findings and limits: Subsequent booster samples again held most clones from primary vaccination (nearly 98% CD4, about 90% CD8). Though weaker, the secondary response peaked faster, on day 5 versus 15.

Making TCR cDNA involved 5'RACE template switching, which added UMIs and a universal primer site. TCRdb used MiXCR to reprocess the 5' RACE reads, holding one entry per CDR3 protein. The sample has some 300,000 distinct CDR3 sequences, around 8.6% seen once; the top ten hold over 3%. This chain uses TRBV3-1 with TRBJ1-4; D is undetermined. The TCR sequence derives from a man aged 18 to 29 who received the YFV17D yellow fever vaccine. The source material was CD4+ T cells sorted from PBMCs, sampled 5 days after the yellow fever booster vaccination. The CDR3 spells CASSLFSEKLFF. In DNA form, the CDR3 reads TGTGCCAGCAGCCTCTTTTCCGAAAAACTGTTTTTT.